The entry that follows covers one T cell receptor (beta chain) sequence. What it binds is unknown. Within the sample, other DNA sequences also encode this same CDR3. The data derive from a study of T cell responses to AZD1222 COVID-19 vaccine. On the study more broadly: Whether given at about 4 or about 12 weeks, second doses were pooled.

Profiled with immunoSEQ multiplex PCR; TCRdb holds only in-frame clones, not every one. The table includes 95,000 to 150,000 clones, under 85% detected once. Broader study findings: Close to half of all spike-specific TCRs reportedly target regions of the variants that are unmutated. Seropositivity was recorded at baseline in only 5 or 6 AZD1222 recipients. Clonal diversity was possibly underestimated, and the donors were mostly white British, with more females.

Trimming at V came to 0 bases and at J to 5 bases, leaving 8 bases not matched to a gene. Per germline, CDR1 LNHNV and CDR2 YYDKDF (reference sequence). The CDR3 runs to 18 residues. This chain connects TRBV15 to TRBJ1-6; 9 bases are a match to TRBD1. The clonotype was recovered from an adult in good health. The sample consisted of peripheral blood, taken on day 0 of AZD1222 vaccination. The chain's CDR3 is CATSRDQQGAGNNSPLHF. The CDR3 DNA reads as TGTGCCACCAGCAGAGATCAACAGGGGGCTGGGAATAATTCACCCCTCCACTTT.